The 21 T cell receptor beta chains given below trace back to one sample, sequenced in a study of identical twins. Each CDR3 protein is one row after TCRdb ran MiXCR on the 5' RACE reads. The sample contains more than 600,000 distinct CDR3 sequences, approximately 18% of which appear only once. This same sample was also part of a study on T cells expressing NK-cell markers.

The sample consisted of PBMCs. These receptors came from a woman between 18 and 29 years old in good health.

The CDR3 loop is CASTEGGTDTQYF. The CDR3 DNA reads as TGCGCCAGCACGGAGGGGGGTACAGATACGCAGTATTTT. The chain joins TRBV5-1 to TRBJ2-3; D is perhaps TRBD1 or TRBD2 (6 bases each). Germline V CDR1 and CDR2: SGHRS, YFSETQ. The CDR3 spans 13 residues. The V end was cut by 6 bases, the J end by 3 bases, with 11 bases between.

This clonotype was counted only a few times. The chain combines TRBV3-1 with TRBJ1-2; D is unclear. There are 13 residues in the CDR3. Germline loops: CDR1 LGHDT, CDR2 YNNKEL (reference sequence). Trimming shortened V by 7 bases and J by 2 bases, and 11 bases separated the two germline ends. For the CDR3, the DNA is TGTGCCAGCACCCTCGGTGGCAACTATGGCTACACCTTC. Protein sequence: CASTLGGNYGYTF.

The chain is built from TRBV5-1 and TRBJ1-5; TRBD1 might be the D (6 bases). CDR1 SGHRS and CDR2 YFSETQ come from the germline V gene. Trimming took off 0 bases at V and 4 bases at J, with 11 bases between the two ends. The CDR3 spans 15 residues. The CDR3 DNA sequence: TGCGCCAGCAGCTTGGAGGGACACCCTAATCAGCCCCAGCATTTT. This sequence encodes CASSLEGHPNQPQHF.

The CDR3 coding sequence is TGTGCCAGCAGCCACAGGGTGGTAATGTCCGGGGAGCTGTTTTTT. This translates into CASSHRVVMSGELFF. The rearrangement uses TRBV12-3 or TRBV12-4 and TRBJ2-2, with D possibly TRBD1 on 6 matching bases. The CDR3 sequence is 15 residues long. Trimming took off 6 bases at V and 6 bases at J, with 17 bases between the two ends.

The chain recombines TRBV6-1 with TRBJ2-7; 8 bases are a match to TRBD1. This CDR3 is 17 amino acids long. Trimming cost V 7 bases and J 2 bases; bases outside gene matches: 16. Germline V gene data show CDR1 as MNHNS and CDR2 as SASEGT. CDR3 nucleotides: TGTGCCAGCACCCCTAACCCCTTCGGGACAGGTGCCTACGAGCAGTACTTC. The encoded protein is CASTPNPFGTGAYEQYF.

This clonotype was seen a handful of times. The V call is TRBV12-3 or TRBV12-4, the J call TRBJ1-1; TRBD1 matches 8 bases. The CDR3 sequence is 16 residues long. V trimming: 5 bases; J trimming: 0 bases; junction bases outside the gene matches: 8. The CDR3 bases are TGTGCCAGCAGTAGGGGGACAGGTGGGTTGAACACTGAAGCTTTCTTT. Translation: CASSRGTGGLNTEAFF.

This clonotype was seen a few times. The CDR3 protein is CASSLTGLGGYTF. CDR3 bases: TGTGCCAGCAGCTTAACAGGGTTGGGAGGCTACACCTTC. This chain links TRBV7-9 with TRBJ1-2; D possibly corresponds to TRBD1 (6 bases). Trimming took 2 bases from V and 8 from J, leaving 12 bases between them. Germline CDR1 SEHNR, CDR2 FQNEAQ (reference sequence). CDR3 length equals 13 residues.

The V call is TRBV3-1, the J call TRBJ1-2; no reliable D call. Germline-derived CDR1 and CDR2 are LGHDT and YNNKEL (reference sequence). V was shortened by 5 bases and J by 8 bases, with 12 bases between the two germline ends. The CDR3 has 12 amino acids. CDR3 DNA: TGTGCCAGCAGCTGGGCACGGTGGGGCTACACCTTC. This encodes CASSWARWGYTF. Complete variable domain (other parts from reference TRBV3-1 and TRBJ1-2): DTAVSQTPKYLVTQMGNDKSIKCEQNLGHDTMYWYKQDSKKFLKIMFSYNNKELIINETVPNRFSPKSPDKAHLNLHINSLELGDSAVYFCASSWARWGYTFGSGTRLTVV.

The gene calls are TRBV10-3 and TRBJ2-7; tentative D call: TRBD1 (6 bases). CDR3 size: 16 residues. Germline CDR1 and CDR2: ENHRY and SYGVKD. The ends were cut back, 6 bases at V and 4 bases at J, with 22 bases in the middle. CDR3 residues: CAISGQDRIRGYEQYF. CDR3 bases: TGTGCCATCAGCGGTCAGGACAGAATCAGGGGATACGAGCAGTACTTC.

This clonotype has only a few counts. The chain couples TRBV2 to TRBJ2-5, with D possibly TRBD2 on 6 matching bases. The CDR3 sequence is 16 residues long. V was trimmed by 0 bases and J by 4 bases, leaving 15 bases between them. Germline V gives CDR1 SNHLY, CDR2 FYNNEI. In DNA form, the CDR3 reads TGTGCCAGCAGTGAAGCGGGCGGGACCCCCCGAGAGACCCAGTACTTC. It yields the protein CASSEAGGTPRETQYF.

This clonotype appeared many times. This chain uses TRBV25-1 with TRBJ1-5, with D tentatively TRBD1 (6 bases). V lost 1 base and J lost 2, with 12 bases in between. This CDR3 has 16 amino acids. CDR1 and CDR2 from the germline V gene are MGHDK and SYGVNS. The DNA for the CDR3 is TGTGCCAGCAGTGAATCTGGGGGGCTAGGCAATCAGCCCCAGCATTTT. As protein: CASSESGGLGNQPQHF.

This clonotype came up a few times. The rearrangement links TRBV20-1 to TRBJ1-5; a possible D gene is TRBD1 (6 bases). CDR1 is DFQATT and CDR2 is SNEGSKA in the germline V gene (reference sequence). Trimming took 0 bases from V and 7 from J, leaving 13 bases between them. The CDR3 has 14 amino acids. CDR3 sequence (DNA): TGCAGTGCTAGAGACTCGGGCAGGGGACAGCCCCAGCATTTT. This encodes CSARDSGRGQPQHF.

The V call is TRBV12-3 or TRBV12-4, the J call TRBJ2-7, with D unresolved. The CDR3 consists of 13 residues. Deletions cut 3 bases from V and 7 bases from J, with 13 bases between. The CDR3 protein is CASSFVRSREQYF. Here the CDR3 DNA reads TGTGCCAGCAGTTTCGTCAGGTCCAGGGAGCAGTACTTC.

The CDR3 sequence: CATSADSNQPQHF. The CDR3 DNA is TGTGCCACTTCGGCGGACAGCAATCAGCCCCAGCATTTT. This chain uses TRBV6-1 with TRBJ1-5, with D unresolved. Germline CDR1 reads MNHNS; CDR2 reads SASEGT. The CDR3 has 13 residues. Trimming pared 10 bases from V and 1 base from J, leaving 11 bases between.

This clonotype has more than one count but fewer than ten. The chain has TRBV4-2 and TRBJ2-3; TRBD2 aligns across 15 bases. Unmatched junction bases numbered 3, after V lost 4 bases and J lost 4 bases. This CDR3 is 16 amino acids long. CDR1 LGHNA and CDR2 YNFKEQ come from the germline V gene. The CDR3 DNA is TGTGCCAGCAGCCCGGGACTAGCGGGGGGACCAGATACGCAGTATTTT. Its protein is CASSPGLAGGPDTQYF.

V gene TRBV6-2 or TRBV6-3 combines with J gene TRBJ2-3; TRBD2 might be the D (6 bases). The ends were cut back, 6 bases at V and 4 bases at J, with 20 bases in the middle. Looked up from germline, CDR1 is MNHEY and CDR2 is SVGEGT. This CDR3 has 16 amino acids. In DNA, the CDR3 is TGTGCCAGCAGCCCCCGGACTAACGTAGCACCAGATACGCAGTATTTT. The encoded protein is CASSPRTNVAPDTQYF.

The J gene is TRBJ2-7, the V gene TRBV20-1; 12 nucleotides align to TRBD2. Germline V gene sequence: CDR1 DFQATT, CDR2 SNEGSKA (reference sequence). This CDR3 spans 15 amino acids. Trimming at V came to 5 bases and at J to 5 bases, leaving 10 bases not matched to a gene. This CDR3 reads CSAFLAGGFKDEQYF. In nucleotides, the CDR3 is TGCAGTGCTTTCCTAGCGGGAGGGTTTAAGGACGAGCAGTACTTC.

This chain uses TRBV2 with TRBJ2-2; the D is unclear. Germline V CDR1 and CDR2: SNHLY, FYNNEI. The CDR3 length is 13 residues. The V and J ends lost 3 bases and 4 bases respectively, with 6 bases between them. DNA of the CDR3: TGTGCCAGCAGTGACACCCTCACCGGGGAGCTGTTTTTT. Protein product: CASSDTLTGELFF.

J is TRBJ2-3 and V is TRBV11-1, with 10 bases lining up with TRBD1. This CDR3 contains 18 residues. Per germline, CDR1 SGHAT and CDR2 FQDESV (reference sequence). After removal of 4 bases from V and 4 bases from J, the junction contained 14 bases not matched to a gene. DNA for the CDR3: TGTGCCAGCAGCTCTCATAGAGTAGGGACAGGGGATCCAGATACGCAGTATTTT. Translation: CASSSHRVGTGDPDTQYF.

This clonotype was detected once. This chain connects TRBV2 to TRBJ2-4, with TRBD1 matching over 10 bases. The V gene end was trimmed by 11 bases and the J gene end by 0 bases; junction bases not matched to a gene: 16. CDR1 and CDR2 (germline): SNHLY, FYNNEI. This CDR3 is built from 18 residues. The CDR3 loop reads CACTWDRGPALAKNIQYF. The CDR3 DNA is TGTGCCTGCACCTGGGACAGGGGACCCGCTTTAGCCAAAAACATTCAGTACTTC. Full variable domain (rest looked up from reference TRBV2 and TRBJ2-4): EPEVTQTPSHQVTQMGQEVILRCVPISNHLYFYWYRQILGQKVEFLVSFYNNEISEKSEIFDDQFSVERPDGSNFTLKIRSTKLEDSAMYFCACTWDRGPALAKNIQYFGAGTRLSVL.

The genes are TRBV10-3 and TRBJ2-3; 7 nucleotides match TRBD2. Germline V gene sequence: CDR1 ENHRY, CDR2 SYGVKD. Germline trimming cut 3 bases from V and 4 bases from J; bases unmatched to any gene: 7. The CDR3 extends over 15 amino acids. The CDR3 bases are TGTGCCATCAGTGAAATGGCGGGAGCGGCAGATACGCAGTATTTT. This sequence encodes CAISEMAGAADTQYF.